The present entry profiles one T cell receptor (beta chain) with its context. The antigen it recognizes is unknown. The input lacks base qualities; no much larger clone sits a single base away. CDR1 and CDR2, per the germline V gene, are ENHRY and SYGVKD. Compared with germline, V lacks 7 bases and J lacks 6 bases; bases without a gene match: 9. CDR3 length: 14 amino acids, cysteine to phenylalanine. The read is trimmed to its CDR3 DNA, 42 bases read in frame from base 1. The data derive from a study of long-term antiretroviral therapy in people with HIV (dated by TCRdb to about 2022). Background for the entire study: The earliest samples were collected roughly a decade before the 2015 WHO recommendation for immediate ART, at a time when ART was usually postponed until CD4 counts fell. This retrospective serial study examined whether starting ART and sustained HIV suppression were associated with changes in the composition and diversity of the TRB repertoire in peripheral blood. A total of 192 cryopreserved PBMC samples came from a few dozen adults with confirmed HIV infection and were collected serially over a mean of roughly six years (range 1-12). Among the 25 to 30 participants with HIV, approximately 10 were female. No cross-contamination during QIAcube processing was shown when test extractions of a monoclonal T-cell line were performed alongside 25 to 35 polyclonal samples. What the work shows at the level of the full study, not this receptor alone: Expanded TRB clones identified before ART initiation dominated the repertoire at all time points, although this dominance fluctuated and declined in many PLHIV after ART. Starting ART was linked to a significant rise in TRB diversity, yet even with long-term ART the diversity remained significantly lower than in transplant donor controls. Compared with controls, HIV repertoires had narrower CDR3 length ranges, and the network structure pointed to an antigen-experienced repertoire that shifted only slightly toward naive after ART. The samples span the years 2004 to 2017, and the ART regimens used may be less effective than current regimens. Inferences about post-ART repertoire changes were limited because no data were available on ART adherence, viral resistance or therapy changes. Because PBMC availability was limited, only the TCR beta chain was sequenced, with no alpha chain pairing. Because cell numbers in pre-ART samples were limited, unsorted PBMC were profiled instead of sorted CD4+ and CD8+ T cells.

The immunoSEQ hsTCRB v3.0 assay was used at survey level resolution to sequence the TRB variable region. A depth of roughly 40,000-55,000 T-cell genomes per sample was targeted for TRB sequencing. TRB libraries were pooled and sequenced on an Illumina MiSeq using a v3 150-cycle kit. As for how the authors treated the data: Repertoire analysis was performed in R inside a reproducible Nextflow workflow that covered QC, data transformation and analysis. LymphoSeq2, an R package for AIRR-Seq data exploration, was used to implement custom analyses. Several samples that yielded fewer than 5000 total TRB sequences were excluded, so that around 190 HIV repertoires were analyzed. Of the roughly 180 retained HIV repertoires, under 65 were collected before and roughly 130 after ART initiation. Repertoires were downsampled to 5000 TRB nucleotide sequences, and summary statistics were averaged over 100 downsampling iterations. TRB sequences were retained for analysis only if CDR3 regions of at least seven amino acids were present. Two measures captured diversity: a Shannon entropy-derived clonality score and the Gini coefficient. Repertoire networks linked the top 5000 CDR3 amino acid sequences whenever two sequences differed by an edit distance of one. For TRB CDR3 amino acid sequences, GLIPH2 was used to predict antigen specificity groups and MHC restriction. To flag known associations with CMV, EBV, HIV or tissue antigens, CDR3 amino acid sequences were compared against VDJdb and McPAS-TCR. Pre-ART, post-ART and control groups were compared with Wilcoxon signed-rank tests and Holm-Bonferroni correction. What TCRdb holds here is the immuneACCESS table cut down to in-frame rearrangements. Part of the clones is not present; checked against another copy, under half of the missing clones reflect an unresolved V gene, and the others are unexplained. That table gives V, J and clone size, and the DNA gave D and trimming. The sample contains about 16,000 clones, 85% to 90% of them found a single time. The top ten clones comprise around 15% of the sample.

Inclusion was restricted to participants for whom at least one PBMC sample before ART initiation and at least two post-ART samples were available. All participants with HIV were treated in the United States of America. Before DNA extraction, cryopreserved samples of roughly 1-11 million PBMC were thawed and then washed. At the time of the earliest PBMC sample, participants with HIV were aged between roughly 20 and 54 years. PBMC samples from each participant spanned 1-4 timepoints before ART initiation and 2-8 timepoints after ART initiation, with a median of 7 samples. Serial HIV viral load, CD4+ T-cell count, ART history and demographic data were obtained for every participant. A Qiagen kit on a QIAcube was used to extract genomic DNA from unsorted PBMC, with samples processed in batches of 12.

This clonotype was obtained from a woman in her thirties with HIV. This chain is built from TRBV10-3 and TRBJ2-3; TRBD1 agrees with 8 junctional bases. The specimen comprised unsorted PBMCs, sampled 2.2 to 2.3 years before starting antiretroviral therapy. The CDR3 protein is CAITMGQVPDTQYF. The DNA is TGTGCCATCACCATGGGACAGGTCCCCGATACGCAGTATTTT.